The TCR beta chain under discussion was sequenced for a study of T cell responses to AZD1222 COVID-19 vaccine (dated by TCRdb to about 2021). About the full investigation: TCR sequencing covered over 230 trial participants: 207 given two doses of AZD1222 and around 26 given two doses of MenACWY control vaccine. Trial participants were enrolled into age subgroups of 18-55, 56-69 and 70-plus years, which contained about 150, 28 and 57 TCR-sequenced participants, respectively.

General conclusions and limits of the study: Participants were mostly white British, with more females than males. The authors suggested clonal diversity may have been underestimated. No day 14 peak-response samples were available, so repertoires were characterized only after the peak T cell response. After two AZD1222 doses, spike-specific TCR breadth and depth were significantly higher than at day 0 and than in MenACWY recipients. The whole spike protein was spanned by vaccine-associated CD4 TCRs, and dominant responses were seen in regions 160-218 and 743-854. Only 5 to 7 AZD1222 recipients were SARS-CoV-2 seropositive at baseline, limiting conclusions about previously exposed vaccinees. In the small 56-69-year group, the increase in depth fell short of significance, most likely because of low power. Reportedly, close to half of the unique spike-specific TCRs recognized epitopes lying outside the regions that are mutated in the B.1.351 and B.1.1.7 variants.

The CDR3 regions of human TCRbeta chains were subjected to immunosequencing. Concerning the study's data processing: TCRs in the repertoires were compared against a reference library of SARS-CoV-2-specific TCRs that had been generated with the MIRA antigen-specificity platform. Breadth was defined as the fraction of unique TCRs that were SARS-CoV-2-associated. Depth was defined as the fraction of total T cells that were SARS-CoV-2-associated. Each spike-specific TCR was assigned to its reactive spike region and to a CD4 or CD8 class using the MIRA data. Log10-transformed breadth and depth values were compared by one-way ANOVA with Sidak's multiple comparisons tests. This is the immuneACCESS table as TCRdb keeps it, with only in-frame sequences that have V and J called. A part of the clones is gone; compared with another copy, unresolved V genes explain less than half, and the rest is unexplained. The V and J calls and clone size are taken from that table; D and trimming were inferred from the DNA. The sample table holds fewer than 200,000 clones, of which around nine tenths were seen once. The ten largest clones take up around 3.6% of the sample.

The time point label of this sample denotes: about 28 days (+/-7) after the second vaccine dose. The treatment or condition label corresponds to: meningococcal conjugate vaccine given as trial control. Samples from vaccinated people were obtained from the UK trials COV001 and COV002, which included a single-blind randomized controlled phase 2/3 trial of AZD1222 (ChAdOx1 nCoV-19) in healthy adults. For TCRbeta chain sequencing, PBMC samples were collected from trial participants at day 0 and at day 28 after the second dose. On this clone: Its antigen specificity is not known. Base qualities were left out, and no much larger clone turns up one base away.

CDR1 and CDR2 are drawn from the germline V gene: SGHDN, FVKESK. Taken from cysteine to phenylalanine, the CDR3 has 13 residues. Just CDR3 DNA is preserved here, 39 bases in frame from base 1. Unmatched junction bases come to 3, with V trimmed by 4 bases and J by 3 bases. The V gene is TRBV14 and the J gene is TRBJ2-7, and 7 junctional nucleotides match TRBD1. The TCR sequence derives from an adult who received the MenACWY meningococcal vaccine as a control. This specimen was peripheral blood, taken 28 days after the second dose of the MenACWY control vaccine. The CDR3 corresponds to CASSPGQVYEQYF. The DNA sequence follows: TGTGCCAGCAGCCCCGGACAGGTCTACGAGCAGTACTTC.